Sequencing of this T cell receptor beta chain was carried out in a study of cytomegalovirus exposure and HLA in healthy donors. The PCR employed 60 Vbeta primers together with 13 Jbeta primers. Generated by immunoSEQ multiplex PCR, the TCRdb table keeps only in-frame clones and is missing some. The sample yields hundreds of thousands of clones, approximately 88% seen once. Overall study findings and caveats: Roughly uniform sequencing depth across donors was assumed, possibly incorrectly. The study found most TCR sequences rare, yet found some public TCRs in many donors.

Germline V gives CDR1 LNHDA, CDR2 SQIVND (reference sequence). The CDR3 runs to 12 residues. Trimming pared 5 bases from V and 0 bases from J, leaving 5 bases between. With respect to this clone: The target antigen is unknown.

This TCR came from a boy aged 2 to 10 in good health and CMV-seronegative. V gene TRBV19 combines with J gene TRBJ2-7, with D uncertain. The sample taken for sequencing was PBMCs. The CDR3 reads CASSESSYEQYF. As DNA, the CDR3 is TGTGCCAGTAGTGAGAGCTCCTACGAGCAGTACTTC.